This T cell receptor beta chain was sequenced during a study of blood T cells in healthy people across ages. Then a second PCR, running about 6 to 12 cycles, was carried out with a sample-barcoded 5' primer and a J-beta primer mix. TCRdb itself ran the 5' RACE reads through MiXCR, one entry per CDR3 protein. The table lists about 970,000 distinct CDR3 sequences, roughly 50% of them singletons. The CDR3 is 14 residues long. Germline V CDR1 and CDR2: DFQATT, SNEGSKA (reference sequence). V was clipped by 6 bases and J by 2 bases, with 14 bases between them. This chain connects TRBV20-1 to TRBJ1-5, with a possible D match to TRBD1 (6 bases). The sequence was obtained from a woman aged 55-69 years in good health. The sequencing input was blood. CDR3 in amino acids: CSASQGLGNQPQHF. The CDR3 DNA is TGCAGTGCGAGTCAGGGGTTGGGCAATCAGCCCCAGCATTTT.